Listed below are T cell receptor beta chains from one sample, sequenced in a study of control samples from healthy donors and cancer patients. The table came from immunoSEQ multiplex PCR; TCRdb's copy has only in-frame clones and leaves some out. This table has 120,000 or so clones, roughly 90% appearing once. What was sequenced was PBMCs. The receptors were gathered from a woman aged 55-75 years with lung cancer. Both conserved end residues are part of each CDR3. A D gene is named only where the DNA matches it firmly.

v_gene | d_gene | CDR3aa
TRBV18 | NA | CASRQTPSTDTQYF
TRBV9 | NA | CASSVAAAYSYNSPLHF
TRBV2 | NA | CASSDSLGEQFF
TRBV7-9 | TRBD1 | CASSSAGQGTKTQYF
TRBV30 | NA | CAWSYPGGTGELFF
TRBV3-1/TRBV3-2 | TRBD1 | CASSPRTGNIGELFF
TRBV7-9 | NA | CASSQTASNEKLFF
TRBV9 | NA | CASSIWGTDTQYF
TRBV11-3 | NA | CASSLDAGNTEAFF
TRBV6-5 | TRBD2 | CASTPGGRPNTQYF
TRBV9 | NA | CASSVDISGDTGELFF
TRBV27 | NA | CASSPTREQPQHF
TRBV24-1 | NA | CATSSVGNTIYF
TRBV5-1 | NA | CASSLAGGLDTEAFF
TRBV5-6 | NA | CASSLDGNPNEKLFF
TRBV5-3 | NA | CARSFVQYYGYTF
TRBV29-1 | NA | CSVSDGLQNTEAFF
TRBV27 | NA | CASSLDNLRGTEAFF
TRBV6-4 | TRBD2 | CASSERHPGGKQFF
TRBV7-9 | NA | CASSLGTEQPQHF
TRBV3-1/TRBV3-2 | TRBD2 | CASSQRGGPDTQYF
TRBV18 | NA | CASSPAEDSTDTQYF
TRBV4-2 | NA | CASSQEWMDTQYF
TRBV6-2/TRBV6-3 | NA | CASSFYGAQPQHF
TRBV6-7 | TRBD1 | CASSYSETGGSKNTEAFF
TRBV5-1 | NA | CASSSMPGGNQPQHF
TRBV13 | TRBD1 | CASRRTGGNYGYTF
TRBV28 | TRBD1 | CASSSEGAPVGMGYTF
TRBV7-3 | NA | CASRVQVDTEAFF
TRBV5-1 | TRBD2 | CASSFTREGGGEQFF
TRBV5-4 | NA | CASSLYGSSYNEQFF
TRBV7-6 | NA | CASSLLNTGELFF
TRBV4-2 | NA | CASSQDLARFGGNTIYF
TRBV15 | TRBD1 | CATREGTGWDTEAFF
TRBV6-2/TRBV6-3 | NA | CASSYEGGHGYTF
TRBV27 | NA | CASSFRRGGGEQYF
TRBV10-3 | TRBD1 | CAISEDRGQGNQPQHF
TRBV2 | NA | CASSADRPNYGYTF
TRBV5-4 | NA | CASSFPPGELFF
TRBV6-5 | NA | CATHPSSYNSPLHF
TRBV7-9 | NA | CASSPTEGGDQPQHF
TRBV7-6 | NA | CASSLTVSDEQYF
TRBV5-1 | TRBD1 | CASSKGQGGETQYF
TRBV18 | NA | CASSPTGTYEQYF
TRBV6-6 | NA | CASRGGNTIYF
TRBV5-1 | NA | CASSFAGTSTDTQYF
TRBV27 | TRBD1 | CASSFTRGHSPLHF
TRBV24-1 | NA | CATSDHDQPQHF
TRBV7-9 | TRBD1 | CASSLAGTVNQPQHF
TRBV6-1 | NA | CASSELGGHGNTIYF
TRBV7-2 | NA | CASSLNLANSPLHF
TRBV5-6 | NA | CASILITGGYGYTF